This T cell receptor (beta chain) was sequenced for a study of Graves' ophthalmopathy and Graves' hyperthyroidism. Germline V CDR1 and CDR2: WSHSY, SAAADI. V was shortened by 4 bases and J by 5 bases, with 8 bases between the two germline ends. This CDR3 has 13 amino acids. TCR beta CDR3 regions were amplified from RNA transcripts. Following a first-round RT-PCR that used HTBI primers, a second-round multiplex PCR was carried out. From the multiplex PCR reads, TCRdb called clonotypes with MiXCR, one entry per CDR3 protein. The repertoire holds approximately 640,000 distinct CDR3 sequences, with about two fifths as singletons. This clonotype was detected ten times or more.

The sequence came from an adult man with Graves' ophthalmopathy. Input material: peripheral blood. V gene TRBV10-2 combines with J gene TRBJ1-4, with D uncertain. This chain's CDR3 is CASSGKENEKLFF. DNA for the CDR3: TGCGCCAGCAGTGGTAAAGAGAATGAAAAACTGTTTTTT.